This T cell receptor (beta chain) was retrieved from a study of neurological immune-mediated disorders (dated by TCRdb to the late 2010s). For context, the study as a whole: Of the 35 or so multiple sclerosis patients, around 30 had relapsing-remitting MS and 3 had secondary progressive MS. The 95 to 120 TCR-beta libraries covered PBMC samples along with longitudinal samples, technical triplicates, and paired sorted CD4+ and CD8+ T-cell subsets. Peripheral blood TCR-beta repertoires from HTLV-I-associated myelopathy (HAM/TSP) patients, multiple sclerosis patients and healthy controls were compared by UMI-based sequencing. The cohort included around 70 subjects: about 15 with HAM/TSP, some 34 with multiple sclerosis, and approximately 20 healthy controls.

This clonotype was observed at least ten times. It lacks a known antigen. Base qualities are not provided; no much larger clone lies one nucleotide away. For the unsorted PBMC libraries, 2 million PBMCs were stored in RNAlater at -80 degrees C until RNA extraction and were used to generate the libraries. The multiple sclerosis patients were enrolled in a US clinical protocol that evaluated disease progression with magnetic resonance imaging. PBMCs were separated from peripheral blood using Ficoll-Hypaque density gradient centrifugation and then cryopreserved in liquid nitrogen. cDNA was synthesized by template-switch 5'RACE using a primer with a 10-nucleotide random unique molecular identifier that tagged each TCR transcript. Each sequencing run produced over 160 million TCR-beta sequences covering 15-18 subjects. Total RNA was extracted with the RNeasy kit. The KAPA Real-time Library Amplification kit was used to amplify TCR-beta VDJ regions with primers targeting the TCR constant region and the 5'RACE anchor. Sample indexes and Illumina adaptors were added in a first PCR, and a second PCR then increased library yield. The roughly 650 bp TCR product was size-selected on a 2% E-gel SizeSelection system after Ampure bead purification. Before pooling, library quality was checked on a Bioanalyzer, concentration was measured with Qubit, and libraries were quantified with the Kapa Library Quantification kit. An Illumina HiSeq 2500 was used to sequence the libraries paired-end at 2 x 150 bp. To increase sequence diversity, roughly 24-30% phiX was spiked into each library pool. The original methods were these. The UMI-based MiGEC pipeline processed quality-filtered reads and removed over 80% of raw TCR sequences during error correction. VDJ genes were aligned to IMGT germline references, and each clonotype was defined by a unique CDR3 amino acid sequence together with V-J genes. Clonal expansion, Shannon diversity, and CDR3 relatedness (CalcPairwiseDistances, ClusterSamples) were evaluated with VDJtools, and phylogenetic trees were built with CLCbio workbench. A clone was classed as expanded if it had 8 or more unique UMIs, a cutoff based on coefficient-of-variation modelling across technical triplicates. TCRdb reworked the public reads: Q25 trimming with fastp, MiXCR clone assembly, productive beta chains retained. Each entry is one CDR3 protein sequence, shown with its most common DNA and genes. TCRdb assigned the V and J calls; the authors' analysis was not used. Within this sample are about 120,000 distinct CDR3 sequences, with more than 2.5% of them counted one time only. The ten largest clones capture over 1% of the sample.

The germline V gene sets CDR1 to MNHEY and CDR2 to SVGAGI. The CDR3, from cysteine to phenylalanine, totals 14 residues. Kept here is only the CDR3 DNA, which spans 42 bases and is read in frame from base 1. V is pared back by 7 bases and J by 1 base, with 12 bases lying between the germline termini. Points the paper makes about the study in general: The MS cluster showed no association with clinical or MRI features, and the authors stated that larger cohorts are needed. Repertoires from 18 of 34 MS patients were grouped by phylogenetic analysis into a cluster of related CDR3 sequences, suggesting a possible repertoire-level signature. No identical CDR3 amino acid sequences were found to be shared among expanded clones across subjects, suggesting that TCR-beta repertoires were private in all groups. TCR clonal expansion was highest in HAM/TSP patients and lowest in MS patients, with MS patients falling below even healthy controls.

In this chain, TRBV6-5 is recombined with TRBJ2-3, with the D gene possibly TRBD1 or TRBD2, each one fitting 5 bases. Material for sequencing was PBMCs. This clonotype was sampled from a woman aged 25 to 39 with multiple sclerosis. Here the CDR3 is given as CASKPRGRTDTQYF. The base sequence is TGTGCCAGCAAACCACGGGGCCGCACAGATACGCAGTATTTT.